Given below is one T cell receptor (beta chain) in context. This CDR3 contains 15 residues. Survey-level TCR beta sequencing used the immunoSEQ assay. The method was immunoSEQ multiplex PCR; TCRdb's version includes in-frame clones alone and lacks a portion of them. The table has 60,000 to 85,000 clones, 85% to 95% seen once. Sequencing used PBMCs. This TCR came from a man aged 40-49 years with rheumatoid arthritis. The rearrangement uses TRBV21-1 and TRBJ1-3; TRBD1 is taken as the D call from the table, unchecked against the DNA. TRBV21-1 is deemed a pseudogene. DNA of the CDR3: TGTGCCAGCAGCCCACACAGGAACTCTGGAAACACCATATATTTT. This translates into CASSPHRNSGNTIYF.